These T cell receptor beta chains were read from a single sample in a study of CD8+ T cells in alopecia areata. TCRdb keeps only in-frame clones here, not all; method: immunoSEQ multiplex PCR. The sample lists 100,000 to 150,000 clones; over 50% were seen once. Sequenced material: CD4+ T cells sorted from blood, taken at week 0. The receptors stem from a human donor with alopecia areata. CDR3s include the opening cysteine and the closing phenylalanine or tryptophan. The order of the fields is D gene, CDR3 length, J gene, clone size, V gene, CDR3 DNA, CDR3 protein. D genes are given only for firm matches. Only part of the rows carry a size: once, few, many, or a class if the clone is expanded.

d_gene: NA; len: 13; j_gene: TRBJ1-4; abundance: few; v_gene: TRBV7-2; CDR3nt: TGTGCCAGCACTGCGTGGGGTGGCGAAAAACTGTTTTTT; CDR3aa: CASTAWGGEKLFF
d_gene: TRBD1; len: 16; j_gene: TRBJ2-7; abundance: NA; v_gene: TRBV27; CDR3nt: TGTGCCAGCAGTTTACTCGGGACAGGGAGCTCCTACGAGCAGTACTTC; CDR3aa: CASSLLGTGSSYEQYF
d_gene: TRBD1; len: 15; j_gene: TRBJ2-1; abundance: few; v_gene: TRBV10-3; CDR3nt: TGTGCCATCAGAGAGGGACAGTTCCCCTACAATGAGCAGTTCTTC; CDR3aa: CAIREGQFPYNEQFF
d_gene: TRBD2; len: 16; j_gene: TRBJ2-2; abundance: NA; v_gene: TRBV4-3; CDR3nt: TGCGCCAGCAGCCGATCCCTAGCGGGGGGCACCGGGGAGCTGTTTTTT; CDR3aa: CASSRSLAGGTGELFF
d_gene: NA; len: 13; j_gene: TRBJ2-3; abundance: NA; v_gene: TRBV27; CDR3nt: TGTGCCAGCAGTTTATTTGGTACAGATACGCAGTATTTT; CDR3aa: CASSLFGTDTQYF
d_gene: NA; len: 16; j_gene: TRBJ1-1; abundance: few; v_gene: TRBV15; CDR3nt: TGTGCCACCAGCAGATTGCGTGAGTCAACGACAACTGAAGCTTTCTTT; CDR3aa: CATSRLRESTTTEAFF
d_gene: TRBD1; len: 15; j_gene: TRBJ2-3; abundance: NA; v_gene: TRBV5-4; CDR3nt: TGTGCCAGCAGCTTGACAGGGGTTGGCGCAGATACGCAGTATTTT; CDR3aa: CASSLTGVGADTQYF
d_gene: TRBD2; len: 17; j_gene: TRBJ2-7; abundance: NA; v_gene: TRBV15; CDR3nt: TGTGCCACCAGCCCGTGGGGCCAGCGGGGGGCCTCCTACGAGCAGTACTTC; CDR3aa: CATSPWGQRGASYEQYF
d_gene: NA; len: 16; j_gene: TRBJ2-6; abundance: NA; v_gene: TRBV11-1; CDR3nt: TGTGCCAGCAGCTTAACCCAGGGTGCGGGGGCCAACGTCCTGACTTTC; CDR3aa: CASSLTQGAGANVLTF
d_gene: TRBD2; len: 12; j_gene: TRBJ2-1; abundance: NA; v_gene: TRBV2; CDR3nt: TGTGCCAGCGAAAGCGGGACGCAAGAGCAGTTCTTC; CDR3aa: CASESGTQEQFF
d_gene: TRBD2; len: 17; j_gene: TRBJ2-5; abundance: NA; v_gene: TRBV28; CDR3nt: TGTGCCAGCAGTTCCGGGACTAGCGGGAGGGGCGGAGAGACCCAGTACTTC; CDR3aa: CASSSGTSGRGGETQYF
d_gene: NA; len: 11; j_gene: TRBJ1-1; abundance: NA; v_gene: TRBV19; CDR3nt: TGTGCCAGTAGTGCAGGCTTTGAAGCTTTCTTT; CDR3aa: CASSAGFEAFF
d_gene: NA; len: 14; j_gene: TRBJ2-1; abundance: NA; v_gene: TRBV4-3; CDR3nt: TGCGCCAGCAGCCAAGAGCGGAAGGGGGTGTCGCAGTTCTTC; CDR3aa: CASSQERKGVSQFF
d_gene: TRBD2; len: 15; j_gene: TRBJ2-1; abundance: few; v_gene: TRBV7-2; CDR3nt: TGTGCCAGCAGCAAGTGGCGGGAGGGCATCAATGAGCAGTTCTTC; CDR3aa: CASSKWREGINEQFF
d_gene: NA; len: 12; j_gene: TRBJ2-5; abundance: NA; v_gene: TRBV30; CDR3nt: TGTGCCTGGTCACGGGCCCAAGAGACCCAGTACTTC; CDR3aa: CAWSRAQETQYF
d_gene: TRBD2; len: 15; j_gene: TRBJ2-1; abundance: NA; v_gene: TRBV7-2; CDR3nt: TGTGCCAGCAGCCCCGGGACTAGCGGGAGCTATGAGCAGTTCTTC; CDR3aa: CASSPGTSGSYEQFF
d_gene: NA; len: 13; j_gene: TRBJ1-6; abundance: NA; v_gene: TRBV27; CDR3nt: TGTGCCAGCAGTTTAGTGGTTGGATCGCCCCTCCACTTT; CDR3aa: CASSLVVGSPLHF
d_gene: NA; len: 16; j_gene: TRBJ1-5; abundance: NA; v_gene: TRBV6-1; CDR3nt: TGTGCCAGCAGTGAAGCGCTTCGGGGGATAGGTCAGCCCCAGCATTTT; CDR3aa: CASSEALRGIGQPQHF
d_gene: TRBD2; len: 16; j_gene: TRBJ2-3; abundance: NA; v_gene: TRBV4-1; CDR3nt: TGCGCCAGCAGCCAAGCCCCGACTAGCTTTACAGATACGCAGTATTTT; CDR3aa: CASSQAPTSFTDTQYF
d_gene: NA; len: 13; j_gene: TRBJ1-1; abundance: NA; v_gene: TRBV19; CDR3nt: TGTGCCAGTAGTATAGACCCGGGCCTTAAAGCTTTCTTT; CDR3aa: CASSIDPGLKAFF
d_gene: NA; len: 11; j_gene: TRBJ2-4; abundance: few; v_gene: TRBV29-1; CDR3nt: TGCAGCGTTGAATGGGCCAGCATTCAGTACTTC; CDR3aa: CSVEWASIQYF
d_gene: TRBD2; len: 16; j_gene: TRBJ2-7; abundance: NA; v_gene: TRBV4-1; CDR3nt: TGCGCCAGCAGCCAAGGGACTAGCGGGACGCCCTACGAGCAGTACTTC; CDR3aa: CASSQGTSGTPYEQYF
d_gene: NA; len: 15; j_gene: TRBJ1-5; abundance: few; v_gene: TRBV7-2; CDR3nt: TGTGCCAGCAGCTTAGACGGGGGGATCGGTCAGCCCCAGCATTTT; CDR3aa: CASSLDGGIGQPQHF
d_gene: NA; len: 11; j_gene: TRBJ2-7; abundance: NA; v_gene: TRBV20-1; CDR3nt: TGCAGTGCCGCCGACAGCTACAAGCAGTACTTC; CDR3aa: CSAADSYKQYF
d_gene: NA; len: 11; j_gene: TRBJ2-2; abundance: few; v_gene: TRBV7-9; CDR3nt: TGTGCCAGCACCTTAAACGGGGAGCTGTTTTTT; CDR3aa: CASTLNGELFF
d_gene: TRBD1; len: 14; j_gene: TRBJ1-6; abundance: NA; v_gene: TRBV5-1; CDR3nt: TGCGCCAGCAGCTTGGACAGGGGCGACTCACCCCTCCACTTT; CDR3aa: CASSLDRGDSPLHF
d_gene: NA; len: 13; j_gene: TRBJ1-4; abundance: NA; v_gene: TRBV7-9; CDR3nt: TGTGCCAGCAGCTCCGTTTTTAATGAAAAACTGTTTTTT; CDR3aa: CASSSVFNEKLFF
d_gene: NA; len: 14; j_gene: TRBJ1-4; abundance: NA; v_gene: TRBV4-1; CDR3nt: TGCGCCAGCAGCCAACAGGGCCGCGGGGAAAAACTGTTTTTT; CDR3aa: CASSQQGRGEKLFF
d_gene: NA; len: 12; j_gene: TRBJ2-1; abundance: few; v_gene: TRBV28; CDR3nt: TGTGCCAGCGGGGCGGGGTACAATGAGCAGTTCTTC; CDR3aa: CASGAGYNEQFF
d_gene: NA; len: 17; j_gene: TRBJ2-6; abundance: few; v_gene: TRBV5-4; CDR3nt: TGTGCCAGCAGCTACCTCGTGACTTTGTCTGGGGCCAACGTCCTGACTTTC; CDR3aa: CASSYLVTLSGANVLTF
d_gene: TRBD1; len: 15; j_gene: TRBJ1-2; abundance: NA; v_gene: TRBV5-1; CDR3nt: TGCGCCAGCAGCTTGGAAGGGACAGAACTCTATGGCTACACCTTC; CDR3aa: CASSLEGTELYGYTF
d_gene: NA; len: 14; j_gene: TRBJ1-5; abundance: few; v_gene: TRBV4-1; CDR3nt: TGCGCCAGCAGCCAAGATTACGTTAAGGGTACGGTCCATTTT; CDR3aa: CASSQDYVKGTVHF
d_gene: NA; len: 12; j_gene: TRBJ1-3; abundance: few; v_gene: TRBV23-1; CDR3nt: TGCGCCAGCAGTCAATTGGCCAACACCATATATTTT; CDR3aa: CASSQLANTIYF
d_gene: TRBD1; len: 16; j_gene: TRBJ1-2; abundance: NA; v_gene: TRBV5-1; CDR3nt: TGCGCCAGCAGCTTCCAACGGGACAGGGGTAACTATGGCTACACCTTC; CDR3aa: CASSFQRDRGNYGYTF
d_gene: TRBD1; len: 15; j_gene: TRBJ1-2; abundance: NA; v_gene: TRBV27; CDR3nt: TGTGCCAGCAGGCCTCAGGGGGAAGCTAACTATGGCTACACCTTC; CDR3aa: CASRPQGEANYGYTF
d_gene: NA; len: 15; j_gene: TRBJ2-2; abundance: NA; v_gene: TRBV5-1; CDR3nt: TGCGCCAGCAGCTTGGGACAGGAGACCACCGGGGAGCTGTTTTTT; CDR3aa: CASSLGQETTGELFF
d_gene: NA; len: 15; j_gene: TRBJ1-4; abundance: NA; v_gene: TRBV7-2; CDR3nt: TGTGCCAGCAGCTTAGTTGGGGCGTATAATGAAAAACTGTTTTTT; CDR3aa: CASSLVGAYNEKLFF
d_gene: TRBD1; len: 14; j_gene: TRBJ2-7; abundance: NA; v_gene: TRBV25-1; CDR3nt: TGTGCCAGCAGGGGGACAGGGGGCCCCTACGAGCAGTACTTC; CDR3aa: CASRGTGGPYEQYF
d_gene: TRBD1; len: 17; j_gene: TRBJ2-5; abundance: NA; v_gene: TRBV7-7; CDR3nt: TGTGCCAGCAGCTTGATTCCGGACAGGGGGCAAGGAGAGACCCAGTACTTC; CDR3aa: CASSLIPDRGQGETQYF
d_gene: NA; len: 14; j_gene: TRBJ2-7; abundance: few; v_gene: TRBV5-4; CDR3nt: TGTGCCAGCAGCTTGAAGGCAGGGGACTACGAGCAGTACTTC; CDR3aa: CASSLKAGDYEQYF
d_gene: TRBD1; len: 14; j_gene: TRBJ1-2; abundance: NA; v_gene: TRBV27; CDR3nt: TGTGCCAGCAGAGAACAGGGGACTAACTATGGCTACACCTTC; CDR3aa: CASREQGTNYGYTF
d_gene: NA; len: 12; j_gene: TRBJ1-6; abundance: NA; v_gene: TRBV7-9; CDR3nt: TGTGCCAGCAGAGCAGGGAATTCACCCCTCCACTTT; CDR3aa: CASRAGNSPLHF
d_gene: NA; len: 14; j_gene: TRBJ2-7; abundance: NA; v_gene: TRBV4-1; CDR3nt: TGCGCCAGCAGCCACGCCGGCCCTGGGAACGAGCAGTACTTC; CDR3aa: CASSHAGPGNEQYF
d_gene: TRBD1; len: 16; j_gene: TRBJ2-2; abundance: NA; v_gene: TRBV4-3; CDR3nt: TGCGCCAGCAGCCGACAGGGGGGATCGAACACCGGGGAGCTGTTTTTT; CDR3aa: CASSRQGGSNTGELFF
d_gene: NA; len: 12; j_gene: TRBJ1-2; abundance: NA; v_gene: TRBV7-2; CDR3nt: TGTGCCAGCAGCTTAGAGTTGGAAGGCTACACCTTC; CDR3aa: CASSLELEGYTF
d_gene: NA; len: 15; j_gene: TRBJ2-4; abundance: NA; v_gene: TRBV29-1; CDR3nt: TGCAGCGTTGGGGAGGGGGGTGTAGCCAAAAACATTCAGTACTTC; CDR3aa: CSVGEGGVAKNIQYF
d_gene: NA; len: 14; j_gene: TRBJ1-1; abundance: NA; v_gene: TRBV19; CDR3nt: TGTGCCAGTAGTTTTCGGCGGGATGGCACTGAAGCTTTCTTT; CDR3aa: CASSFRRDGTEAFF
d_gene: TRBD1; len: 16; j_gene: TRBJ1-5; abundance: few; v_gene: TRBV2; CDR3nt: TGTGCCAGCAGTGGGGCAGGGGGTTATAGCAATCAGCCCCAGCATTTT; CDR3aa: CASSGAGGYSNQPQHF
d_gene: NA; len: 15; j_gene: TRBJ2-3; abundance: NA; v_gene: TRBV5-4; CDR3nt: TGTGCCAGCAGCTTACAGGGCCTTAGCACAGATACGCAGTATTTT; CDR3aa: CASSLQGLSTDTQYF
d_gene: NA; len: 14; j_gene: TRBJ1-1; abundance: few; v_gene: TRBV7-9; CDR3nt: TGTGCCAGCAGCCAAAGTCCCGGGACATATGAAGCTTTCTTT; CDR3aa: CASSQSPGTYEAFF
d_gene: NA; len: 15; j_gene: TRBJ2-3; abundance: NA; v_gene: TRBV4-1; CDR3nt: TGCGCCAGCAGCCAATTCGTCGGGAGCACAGATACGCAGTATTTT; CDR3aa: CASSQFVGSTDTQYF
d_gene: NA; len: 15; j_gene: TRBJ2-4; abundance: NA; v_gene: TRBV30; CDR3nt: TGTGCCTGGAGTGAGGGGGGCACAGCCAAAAACATTCAGTACTTC; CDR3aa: CAWSEGGTAKNIQYF
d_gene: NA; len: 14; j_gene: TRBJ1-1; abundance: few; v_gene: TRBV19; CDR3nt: TGTGCCAGTAGTGTCTCAAAGGGGTCCACTGAAGCTTTCTTT; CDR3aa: CASSVSKGSTEAFF
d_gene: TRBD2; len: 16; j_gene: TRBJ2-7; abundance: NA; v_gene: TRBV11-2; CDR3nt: TGTGCCAGCAGCTTAGGAGGGCTAGCGGGAGTCCACGAGCAGTACTTC; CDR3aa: CASSLGGLAGVHEQYF